Below, 6 T cell receptor beta chains from the same sample are listed, as sequenced in a study of CD8 T cells in Susac syndrome. The RNA input was about 0.5 to 1 ug, and it was reverse transcribed with random hexamers. A single record per CDR3 protein comes from TCRdb applying MiXCR to the immunoSEQ multiplex PCR reads. The sample lists approximately 150,000 distinct CDR3 sequences; around 94% were seen once. The material sequenced was CD4+ T cells from PBMCs. These receptors originate from a human donor in good health.

A few counts support this clonotype. The chain has TRBV27 and TRBJ2-3; perhaps D is TRBD1 or TRBD2 (5 bases each). The CDR3 sequence is 14 residues long. Trimming left V 3 bases short and J 4 bases short, with 11 bases between. Germline loops: CDR1 MNHEY, CDR2 SMNVEV (reference sequence). As DNA, the CDR3 is TGTGCCAGCAGTTTGGGTGGGGGACCAGATACGCAGTATTTT. Protein product: CASSLGGGPDTQYF.

This sequence joins TRBV9 and TRBJ2-2; TRBD1 matches 8 bases. Germline CDR1 and CDR2: SGDLS and YYNGEE. The V and J ends lost 0 bases and 5 bases, in that order; junction bases with no gene match: 9. The CDR3 is 17 amino acids. Here the CDR3 DNA reads TGTGCCAGCAGCGTAGATCCGGGGACAGGTGAAACCGGGGAGCTGTTTTTT. It translates to CASSVDPGTGETGELFF.

This clonotype has more than one count but fewer than ten. This chain connects TRBV29-1 to TRBJ1-1; tentative D call: TRBD1 (5 bases). The V gene's germline CDR1 is SQVTM and CDR2 ANQGSEA. This CDR3 is built from 12 residues. Trimming took 7 bases from V and 9 from J, leaving 18 bases between them. The CDR3 DNA reads as TGCAGCGCCGAGTCCCCCAACAGGAAAGCTTTCTTT. Its protein is CSAESPNRKAFF.

J is TRBJ2-5 and V is TRBV25-1; TRBD2 might be the D (5 bases). This CDR3 comprises 15 residues. Per the germline V gene, CDR1 is MGHDK and CDR2 is SYGVNS. Trimming removed 0 bases from V and 5 bases from J, with 13 bases in between. The CDR3 here is CASSEYMAGGETQYF. CDR3 in DNA: TGTGCCAGCAGTGAATATATGGCCGGCGGGGAGACCCAGTACTTC.

The chain recombines TRBV12-3 or TRBV12-4 with TRBJ1-1; D unresolved. The V gene lost 2 bases and the J gene lost 1 base, with 11 bases spanning the gap. CDR3 size: 15 residues. Written as DNA, the CDR3 is TGTGCCAGCAGTTTAAGTGGAAAGGGGAACACTGAAGCTTTCTTT. It specifies CASSLSGKGNTEAFF.

The rearrangement joins TRBV2 to TRBJ1-5; D uncertain. Germline V gives CDR1 SNHLY, CDR2 FYNNEI. The CDR3 spans 13 residues. Trimming shortened V by 8 bases and J by 4 bases, and 12 bases separated the two germline ends. The CDR3 loop reads CASSPGVNQPQHF. In DNA form, the CDR3 reads TGTGCCAGCTCTCCCGGGGTGAATCAGCCCCAGCATTTT.